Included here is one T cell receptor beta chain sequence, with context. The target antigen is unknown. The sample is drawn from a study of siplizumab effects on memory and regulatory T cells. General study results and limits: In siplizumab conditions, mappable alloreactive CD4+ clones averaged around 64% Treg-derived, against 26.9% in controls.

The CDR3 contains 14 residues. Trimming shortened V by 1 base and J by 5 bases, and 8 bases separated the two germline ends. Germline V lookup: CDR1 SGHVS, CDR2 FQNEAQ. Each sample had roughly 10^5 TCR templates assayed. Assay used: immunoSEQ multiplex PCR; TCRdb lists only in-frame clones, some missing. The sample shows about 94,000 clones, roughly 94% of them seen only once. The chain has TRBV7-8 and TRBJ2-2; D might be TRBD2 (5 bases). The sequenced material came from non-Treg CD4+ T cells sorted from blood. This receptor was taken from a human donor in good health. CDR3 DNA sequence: TGTGCCAGCAGCTTAGAACGGAGGACCGGGGAGCTGTTTTTT. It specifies CASSLERRTGELFF.